This is a list of T cell receptor beta chains from one sample in a study of beta chain features in type 1 diabetes. Using immunoSEQ multiplex PCR, the repertoire was profiled, and TCRdb retains in-frame clones only, with some absent. The table records hundreds of thousands of clones, around an eighth of them present only once. Material: naive CD4+ T cells from blood. Source of these receptors: a man between 18 and 29 years old with type 1 diabetes. The CDR3 runs from the conserved cysteine through the conserved F or W. Fields, in order: clone size, V gene, D gene, J gene, CDR3 protein, CDR3 DNA. The D gene is left open where the match is weak. Size is stated for part of the rows, as once, few or many counts, or as a class when the clone is expanded.

.	TRBV5-1	TRBD1	TRBJ1-1	CASSTTGTENTEAFF	TGCGCCAGCAGCACTACCGGGACAGAGAACACTGAAGCTTTCTTT
.	TRBV6-5	TRBD2	TRBJ2-5	CASSNGLAGGETQYF	TGTGCCAGCAGCAACGGACTAGCGGGGGGAGAGACCCAGTACTTC
.	TRBV25-1	.	TRBJ1-2	CASGSDVNYGYTF	TGTGCCAGCGGATCAGACGTAAACTATGGCTACACCTTC
.	TRBV30	.	TRBJ2-7	CAWSAGGYEQYF	TGTGCCTGGAGCGCCGGGGGTTACGAGCAGTACTTC
few	TRBV11-2	.	TRBJ2-5	CASSLVVGQETQYF	TGTGCCAGCAGCTTAGTTGTTGGCCAAGAGACCCAGTACTTC
.	TRBV6-6	.	TRBJ1-4	CASSYPGVGQGEKLFF	TGTGCCAGCAGTTACCCCGGGGTGGGGCAGGGTGAAAAACTGTTTTTT
few	TRBV6-6	TRBD2	TRBJ2-7	CASSYGAGATTYEQYF	TGTGCCAGCAGTTACGGAGCGGGGGCTACCACCTACGAGCAGTACTTC
few	TRBV29-1	TRBD1	TRBJ1-4	CSVHRGTNEKLFF	TGCAGCGTTCACAGGGGCACTAATGAAAAACTGTTTTTT
few	TRBV10-3	TRBD1	TRBJ1-1	CAISGGQGDTEAFF	TGTGCCATCAGCGGGGGACAGGGGGACACTGAAGCTTTCTTT
few	TRBV7-9	.	TRBJ1-5	CASSDGRSNQPQHF	TGTGCCAGCAGCGACGGGAGGAGCAATCAGCCCCAGCATTTT
.	TRBV6-1	.	TRBJ2-7	CASRDAGTYEQYF	TGTGCCAGCAGGGACGCCGGGACCTACGAGCAGTACTTC
.	TRBV19	.	TRBJ2-5	CASREEPRETQYF	TGTGCCAGTAGGGAAGAACCCCGGGAGACCCAGTACTTC
.	TRBV5-1	TRBD1	TRBJ2-3	CASSVEPYRDRATDTQYF	TGCGCCAGCAGCGTTGAGCCGTACCGGGACAGGGCCACAGATACGCAGTATTTT
few	TRBV2	.	TRBJ1-3	CANPSGSGNTIYF	TGTGCCAACCCTTCGGGCTCTGGAAACACCATATATTTT
few	TRBV2	.	TRBJ1-6	CASRTNSPLHF	TGTGCCAGCAGAACAAATTCACCCCTCCACTTT
.	TRBV7-2	TRBD1	TRBJ1-6	CASSAGFGTAYNSPLHF	TGTGCCAGCAGCGCAGGATTCGGGACAGCTTATAATTCACCCCTCCACTTT
.	TRBV27	TRBD2	TRBJ2-1	CASSLRGLDTPYNEQFF	TGTGCCAGCAGTTTAAGGGGACTAGACACACCCTACAATGAGCAGTTCTTC
few	TRBV9	.	TRBJ1-2	CASRSAYGYTF	TGTGCCAGCAGATCTGCCTATGGCTACACCTTC
few	TRBV9	TRBD1	TRBJ2-1	CASSLQGNEQFF	TGTGCCAGCAGCTTACAGGGGAATGAGCAGTTCTTC
once	TRBV27	.	TRBJ2-3	CARQIGVDYQGSTDTQYF	TGTGCCAGACAGATCGGGGTGGACTATCAAGGTAGCACAGATACGCAGTATTTT
few	TRBV7-9	.	TRBJ2-7	CASSPLEGRPKAYEQYF	TGTGCCAGCAGCCCCCTCGAGGGGCGACCTAAAGCCTACGAGCAGTACTTC
few	TRBV6-4	.	TRBJ2-2	CASRMGGNTGELFF	TGTGCCAGCAGGATGGGCGGGAACACCGGGGAGCTGTTTTTT
few	TRBV11-3	.	TRBJ2-3	CASSLDGTSTDTQYF	TGTGCCAGCAGCTTAGATGGGACTAGCACAGATACGCAGTATTTT
few	TRBV2	TRBD2	TRBJ2-5	CASSDERGGRETQYF	TGTGCCAGCAGTGACGAGCGGGGGGGGCGAGAGACCCAGTACTTC
.	TRBV19	TRBD1	TRBJ2-1	CASSFTGGINEQFF	TGTGCCAGTAGTTTCACAGGGGGGATAAATGAGCAGTTCTTC
.	TRBV5-1	.	TRBJ2-5	CASSLTTQETQYF	TGCGCCAGCAGCTTGACCACGCAAGAGACCCAGTACTTC
.	TRBV19	TRBD1	TRBJ2-7	CASSADREQYF	TGTGCCAGTAGTGCGGACAGGGAGCAGTACTTC
.	TRBV25-1	TRBD2	TRBJ2-7	CASSESGGTYEQYF	TGTGCCAGCAGTGAATCGGGAGGTACCTACGAGCAGTACTTC
.	TRBV10-3	.	TRBJ2-5	CAISERPGEQETQYF	TGTGCCATCAGTGAGCGGCCCGGGGAACAAGAGACCCAGTACTTC
.	TRBV29-1	.	TRBJ1-4	CSVGTGTNEKLFF	TGCAGCGTTGGAACAGGAACTAATGAAAAACTGTTTTTT
few	TRBV30	.	TRBJ1-2	CAWRQANYGYTF	TGTGCCTGGAGGCAGGCTAACTATGGCTACACCTTC
.	TRBV11-3	.	TRBJ1-2	CASSPTHWIYGYTF	TGTGCCAGCAGCCCAACACATTGGATCTATGGCTACACCTTC
few	TRBV30	.	TRBJ2-3	CAWSFLTHPTGTQYF	TGTGCCTGGAGTTTCCTGACTCACCCTACAGGAACGCAGTATTTT
.	TRBV19	.	TRBJ2-5	CASKGGGETQYF	TGTGCCAGTAAGGGGGGCGGAGAGACCCAGTACTTC
few	TRBV4-1	.	TRBJ2-1	CASSGGASYNEQFF	TGCGCCAGCAGCGGCGGGGCCTCCTACAATGAGCAGTTCTTC
.	TRBV21-1	.	TRBJ2-3	CASSLWGSTDTQYF	TGTGCCAGCAGCCTCTGGGGGTCCACAGATACGCAGTATTTT
.	TRBV7-9	TRBD1	TRBJ1-4	CASSFDRGKGEKLFF	TGTGCCAGCAGCTTCGACAGGGGGAAAGGGGAAAAACTGTTTTTT
few	TRBV28	.	TRBJ1-2	CASSFMREFGYTF	TGTGCCAGCAGTTTTATGAGGGAATTTGGCTACACCTTC
.	TRBV15	TRBD1	TRBJ2-7	CATSRDTGAPYEQYF	TGTGCCACCAGCAGGGACACAGGGGCTCCCTACGAGCAGTACTTC